The 22 T cell receptor beta chains listed next were all sequenced from one sample in a study of blood T cell repertoires in COVID-19. Repertoires were generated with immunoSEQ multiplex PCR, while TCRdb's copy carries only in-frame clones and drops some. The sample lists about 60,000 clones, 88% seen once, with 15% to 20% in the top ten. Specimen: peripheral blood. The receptors were gathered from a woman older than 75 with active COVID-19.

The chain has TRBV6-5 and TRBJ1-5; D call uncertain. The germline gives CDR1 MNHEY, CDR2 SVGAGI. V lost 5 bases to trimming and J lost 0 bases, with 2 bases between them. This CDR3 has 12 residues. CDR3 coding DNA: TGTGCCAGCAGTCATAGCAATCAGCCCCAGCATTTT. It specifies CASSHSNQPQHF.

V is TRBV11-2 and J is TRBJ2-5; no clear D. The germline gives CDR1 SGHAT, CDR2 FQNNGV. V was trimmed by 1 base and J by 0 bases, leaving 6 bases between them. This CDR3 has 14 amino acids. CDR3 amino acids: CASSLGPYQETQYF. The DNA of the CDR3 is TGTGCCAGCAGCTTAGGTCCGTACCAAGAGACCCAGTACTTC.

The V call is TRBV7-9, the J call TRBJ1-2, with 9 bases identical to TRBD1. The germline V gene has CDR1 SEHNR and CDR2 FQNEAQ (reference sequence). V lost 5 bases and J lost 4; bases outside the gene matches: 5. This CDR3 is 14 amino acids long. CDR3 DNA sequence: TGTGCCAGCAGCAGGGGACAGGGAAGCTATGGCTACACCTTC. The encoded protein is CASSRGQGSYGYTF.

The sample holds one count of this clone. The rearrangement joins TRBV30 to TRBJ2-1; 8 bases align to TRBD2. Germline CDR1 reads GTSNPN; CDR2 reads SVGIG (reference sequence). CDR3 length: 15 amino acids. V lost 0 bases, J lost 4 bases, and 5 bases stayed unmatched. In nucleotides, the CDR3 is TGTGCCTGGAGTGTACAAAGCGGGGGATACAATGAGCAGTTCTTC. Residues: CAWSVQSGGYNEQFF.

This clone has just a few counts. V gene TRBV19 combines with J gene TRBJ1-6; D not certain. V was trimmed by 3 bases and J by 0 bases, leaving 12 bases between them. From germline, CDR1 is LNHDA and CDR2 SQIVND (reference sequence). The CDR3 totals 17 residues. Written as DNA, the CDR3 is TGTGCCAGTAGTATTAAATTCGGGGTCTCCTATAATTCACCCCTCCACTTT. Its translation: CASSIKFGVSYNSPLHF.

This clone was recorded a few times. This chain joins TRBV19 and TRBJ1-5, with 8 bases lining up with TRBD1. In germline, CDR1 is LNHDA, CDR2 SQIVND (reference sequence). The ends lost 3 bases at V and 6 bases at J; junction bases unmatched: 10. The CDR3 runs to 16 residues. DNA of the CDR3: TGTGCCAGTAGTATCCTTACAGGGGGTCTTAGTCAGCCCCAGCATTTT. Protein product: CASSILTGGLSQPQHF.

The J gene is TRBJ1-2, the V gene TRBV11-2; 11 bases match TRBD1. CDR1 is SGHAT, CDR2 FQNNGV, per germline. Trimming cost V 6 bases and J 3 bases; bases outside gene matches: 9. CDR3 length: 16 amino acids. DNA for the CDR3: TGTGCCAGCAGTCGGGACAGGGGGTTCCGGTACTATGGCTACACCTTC. This gives the protein CASSRDRGFRYYGYTF.

The rearrangement joins TRBV4-2 to TRBJ1-4; tentative D call: TRBD1 (6 bases). This CDR3 spans 17 amino acids. Trimming shortened V by 0 bases and J by 6 bases, and 17 bases separated the two germline ends. Germline V gives CDR1 LGHNA, CDR2 YNFKEQ. CDR3 sequence: CASSQDSPGGTDEKLFF. The CDR3 region has the DNA TGTGCCAGCAGCCAAGATTCTCCGGGGGGCACGGATGAAAAACTGTTTTTT.

The CDR3 nucleotides are TGTGCCAGCAGCTTGCACGACAGGGGGCAGAACGAGCAGTACTTC. Amino acids: CASSLHDRGQNEQYF. The J gene is TRBJ2-7, the V gene TRBV5-4; 10 positions match TRBD1. With V trimmed by 1 base and J by 5 bases, 6 bases remained unmatched. CDR1 is SGHNT and CDR2 is YYREEE in the germline V gene (reference sequence). This CDR3 region has 15 residues.

The rearrangement joins TRBV7-3 to TRBJ1-2; 8 bases are shared with TRBD1. The length of the CDR3 is 15 residues. CDR1 is SGHTA and CDR2 is FQGTGA in the germline V gene. Trimming at V came to 4 bases and at J to 8 bases, leaving 12 bases not matched to a gene. CDR3 bases: TGTGCCAGCAGCTCCAGCCAGGGGGCCGCAGGAGGCTACACCTTC. Translation: CASSSSQGAAGGYTF. The full variable domain, completed using reference TRBV7-3 and TRBJ1-2, is GAGVSQTPSNKVTEKGKYVELRCDPISGHTALYWYRQSLGQGPEFLIYFQGTGAADDSGLPNDRFFAVRPEGSVSTLKIQRTERGDSAVYLCASSSSQGAAGGYTFGSGTRLTVV.

This chain joins TRBV10-2 and TRBJ2-3, with TRBD2 matching 9 bases. V lost 2 bases and J lost 6; bases outside the gene matches: 6. Germline V gene sequence: CDR1 WSHSY, CDR2 SAAADI. This CDR3 comprises 15 residues. CDR3 DNA: TGCGCCAGCAGTGAGAAGGCTAGCGGGGACGATACGCAGTATTTT. Translated: CASSEKASGDDTQYF.

The chain links TRBV5-4 to TRBJ2-1; 13 nucleotides line up with TRBD2. This CDR3 has 14 amino acids. Germline lookup yields CDR1 SGHNT and CDR2 YYREEE (reference sequence). With 4 bases clipped from V and 9 bases from J, the junction kept 4 bases outside the gene matches. The DNA for the CDR3 is TGTGCCAGCAGCCTCGGGACTAGCGGGGTTGAGCAGTTCTTC. It translates to CASSLGTSGVEQFF.

The V call is TRBV19, the J call TRBJ1-2, with a possible D match to TRBD1 (6 bases). Trimming took off 7 bases at V and 4 bases at J, with 10 bases between the two ends. CDR1 and CDR2 (germline): LNHDA, SQIVND (reference sequence). The CDR3 runs 12 residues. CDR3 DNA sequence: TGTGCCAGTACCTTACAGGGCTATGGCTACACCTTC. Protein: CASTLQGYGYTF. The variable domain in full, completed from reference TRBV19 and TRBJ1-2, reads DGGITQSPKYLFRKEGQNVTLSCEQNLNHDAMYWYRQDPGQGLRLIYYSQIVNDFQKGDIAEGYSVSREKKESFPLTVTSAQKNPTAFYLCASTLQGYGYTFGSGTRLTVV.

This sequence joins TRBV11-2 and TRBJ2-1; no reliable D call. The CDR3 contains 14 residues. Looked up from germline, CDR1 is SGHAT and CDR2 is FQNNGV. V lost 1 base and J lost 2, with 6 bases in between. CDR3 amino acids: CASSLAGTYNEQFF. The CDR3 coding sequence is TGTGCCAGCAGCTTAGCGGGTACCTACAATGAGCAGTTCTTC.

This chain links TRBV18 with TRBJ2-7, with a tentative D call TRBD1 (6 bases). The CDR3 has 16 amino acids. V lost 4 bases and J lost 1, with 17 bases in between. In germline, CDR1 is KGHSH, CDR2 LQKENI. CDR3 bases: TGTGCCAGCTCACAGACAGGTCGAGACGTGTCCTACGAGCAGTACTTC. Encoded protein: CASSQTGRDVSYEQYF. Together with reference TRBV18 and TRBJ2-7, the CDR3 gives the full variable domain: NAGVMQNPRHLVRRRGQEARLRCSPMKGHSHVYWYRQLPEEGLKFMVYLQKENIIDESGMPKERFSAEFPKEGPSILRIQQVVRGDSAAYFCASSQTGRDVSYEQYFGPGTRLTVT.

The chain uses TRBV29-1 and TRBJ2-7, with 10 bases identical to TRBD1. The CDR3 extends over 13 amino acids. CDR1 and CDR2 from the germline V gene are SQVTM and ANQGSEA. The junction had 6 bases not matched to a gene; V was cut back by 5 bases and J by 5 bases. CDR3 bases: TGCAGCGTTCGGGGACAGGGGAGGGACGAGCAGTACTTC. This encodes CSVRGQGRDEQYF.

CDR3 sequence reads: CAWSPSNYGYTF. The CDR3 DNA sequence: TGTGCCTGGAGTCCCAGTAACTATGGCTACACCTTC. The rearrangement links TRBV30 to TRBJ1-2; D gene ambiguous. Looked up from germline, CDR1 is GTSNPN and CDR2 is SVGIG (reference sequence). The CDR3 extends over 12 amino acids. V shed 2 bases and J shed 1 base, with 5 bases lying between them. The whole variable domain, filled in from reference TRBV30 and TRBJ1-2, reads SQTIHQWPATLVQPVGSPLSLECTVEGTSNPNLYWYRQAAGRGLQLLFYSVGIGQISSEVPQNLSASRPQDRQFILSSKKLLLSDSGFYLCAWSPSNYGYTFGSGTRLTVV.

The genes are TRBV19 and TRBJ2-3, with D maybe TRBD1 (6 bases). The CDR3 has 14 amino acids. Germline CDR1 reads LNHDA; CDR2 reads SQIVND (reference sequence). V was shortened by 6 bases and J by 1 base, with 11 bases between the two germline ends. CDR3 bases: TGTGCCAGTAGAATACAGGGCGGCACAGATACGCAGTATTTT. Amino acids: CASRIQGGTDTQYF.

V is TRBV7-2 and J is TRBJ2-3; 9 bases are shared with TRBD2. Per the germline V gene, CDR1 is SGHTA and CDR2 is FQGNSA. Trimming at V came to 5 bases and at J to 2 bases, leaving 5 bases not matched to a gene. CDR3 length: 15 residues. CDR3 DNA sequence: TGTGCCAGCAGCCGGGGACTAGCCTACACAGATACGCAGTATTTT. It is translated as CASSRGLAYTDTQYF.

V is TRBV3-1 (or the pseudogene TRBV3-2) and J is TRBJ1-2; 7 nucleotides match TRBD1. Unmatched junction bases numbered 7, after V lost 0 bases and J lost 6 bases. The CDR3 covers 15 residues. Germline values: CDR1 LGHDT, CDR2 YNNKEL (reference sequence). CDR3 region: CASSQEHRGVHGYTF. CDR3 bases: TGTGCCAGCAGCCAAGAACACAGGGGAGTTCATGGCTACACCTTC.

The CDR3 here is CASSLGGTSTDTQYF. As DNA, the CDR3 is TGTGCCAGCAGCCTCGGGGGGACTAGCACAGATACGCAGTATTTT. The genes are TRBV4-2 and TRBJ2-3; 7 bases are a match to TRBD2. After removal of 4 bases from V and 0 bases from J, the junction contained 4 bases not matched to a gene. There are 15 residues in the CDR3. Germline CDR1 reads LGHNA; CDR2 reads YNFKEQ.

The rearrangement joins TRBV4-1 to TRBJ2-7, with 9 bases matching TRBD2. Germline CDR1 MGHRA, CDR2 YSYEKL. After removal of 5 bases from V and 0 bases from J, the junction contained 17 bases not matched to a gene. The CDR3 loop spans 19 amino acids. CDR3 sequence reads: CASSEGRQGLADYSYEQYF. CDR3 coding DNA: TGCGCCAGCAGCGAAGGAAGACAGGGACTAGCAGACTACTCCTACGAGCAGTACTTC.